This record looks at one TCR beta chain sequence and its context. This sample is part of a study of blood T cell repertoires in COVID-19. On the study more broadly: From T cells, B-cell-depleted T cells, or PBMCs came the material, which was cDNA or gDNA.

The CDR3 runs to 16 residues. V lost 4 bases and J 4 bases, leaving 17 bases between the germline ends. The germline V gene encodes CDR1 LGHDT and CDR2 YNNKEL (reference sequence). In the authors' methods: Counts of nucleated cells, estimated from reference gene primer amplification, were obtained. Clones were sequenced by immunoSEQ multiplex PCR, and TCRdb holds only the in-frame ones, with some missing. V and J calls and clone size come straight from that table; D and trimming were deduced from the DNA. The sample lists over 200,000 clones, 80% to 90% occurring once. Sequences were obtained from PBMCs or T cells enriched from blood (not recorded which). This TCR came from a young man with acute COVID-19. This chain joins TRBV3-1 (or the pseudogene TRBV3-2) and TRBJ2-1, with a tentative D call TRBD2 (6 bases). Here the CDR3 reads CASSPRFSGVYNEQFF. In DNA, the CDR3 is TGTGCCAGCAGCCCTCGGTTTAGCGGAGTTTACAATGAGCAGTTCTTC.